The clone carrying this T cell receptor beta chain was observed many times. Its matching antigen is unknown. Time point indicated: patch test 2, 6 weeks after DPC sensitization. Treatment noted: therapeutic diphenylcyclopropenone sensitization with weekly scalp DPC. The CDR3 is 17 residues long. The V and J ends lost 2 bases and 8 bases respectively, with 19 bases between them. Germline V lookup: CDR1 MNHEY, CDR2 SVGAGI. Each CDR3 protein gets one entry after TCRdb re-called the RACE reads with MiXCR. The sample records hundreds of thousands of distinct CDR3 sequences, over 6% being singletons. The source of the sample is a study of human T cells and chemical hapten exposure. Study outcomes and limitations: Expanded TCRs made up significantly more big CDR3 similarity clusters than controls did.

The chain uses TRBV6-5 and TRBJ1-6; D perhaps matches TRBD1 (5 bases). This TCR derives from a woman between 18 and 29 years old with alopecia areata. Some clones in this sample may be carry-over from other donors' samples. Material: whole blood, obtained in connection with sensitization to the hapten diphenylcyclopropenone (DPC). Written as DNA, the CDR3 is TGTGCCAGCAGTTACGGGGCAGGGCGGACCTCGGATTCACCCCTCCACTTT. This gives the protein CASSYGAGRTSDSPLHF.